This TCR beta chain was found in a study of cytomegalovirus exposure and HLA in healthy donors. Primers: 60 Vbeta forward and 13 Jbeta reverse. TCRdb's copy holds only in-frame clones and misses some; the assay was immunoSEQ multiplex PCR. The data hold fewer than 100,000 clones, with about 74% observed a single time. V gave up 5 bases and J gave up 0 bases, with 12 bases separating them. CDR3 size: 15 residues. Germline CDR1 SGHTA, CDR2 FQGTGA. Material for sequencing was PBMCs. The V and J genes are TRBV7-3 and TRBJ2-3; D is perhaps TRBD2 (6 bases). The clonotype originates from a female donor in good health and CMV-seronegative. The CDR3, as DNA: TGTGCCAGCAGCCCCTTAGCGGAGAGCACAGATACGCAGTATTTT. Translated: CASSPLAESTDTQYF.